This TCR beta chain was obtained from a study of OX40 agonist ivuxolimab in advanced cancers. Study-wide background: Three patients had partial responses: one hepatocellular carcinoma, two cutaneous melanoma.

Clones were read by immunoSEQ multiplex PCR, and TCRdb kept only the in-frame ones, dropping some. Of tens of thousands of clones detected, 88% appear once; the ten largest clones hold around 34%. Notes on this clone: The antigen remains unidentified.

Study-level points and caveats: Expanded clones were, on average, more numerous among CD8+ T cells than CD4+.

The germline V gene encodes CDR1 WSHSY and CDR2 SAAADI. The CDR3 contains 15 residues. With V trimmed by 7 bases and J by 7 bases, 8 bases remained unmatched. This sequence was found in an adult with an advanced solid tumor such as melanoma, head and neck, liver or kidney cancer. The chain employs TRBV10-2 and TRBJ2-1; 12 positions match TRBD2. This specimen was CD4+ or CD8+ T cells sorted from blood, taken in a trial of the OX40 agonist ivuxolimab. In DNA form, the CDR3 reads TGCGCCAGCACTTCACTAGCGGGAGGACTGAATGAGCAGTTCTTC. Translated, it gives CASTSLAGGLNEQFF.